The 10 T cell receptor beta chains below were found in one sample sequenced in a study of blood T cell repertoires in COVID-19 (TCRdb year 2020). The method behind the library was the immunoSEQ multiplex PCR assay. TCRdb holds this immuneACCESS table with in-frame rearrangements only. Some clones are missing; in checked studies, unresolved V genes explain under half, and the rest has no known cause. The sample table lists about 40,000 clones, 81% of them with a count of one. The top ten clones comprise approximately 32% of the sample. Source material: peripheral blood. These receptors were collected from a man older than 75 with active or convalescent COVID-19.

The V and J genes are TRBV7-2 and TRBJ2-4, with TRBD1 as a possible D gene (6 bases). V was cut by 1 base and J by 9 bases, with 16 bases left in between. The CDR3 extends over 15 amino acids. Looked up from germline, CDR1 is SGHTA and CDR2 is FQGNSA. CDR3 in amino acids: CASSLGSRTAAIQYF. In nucleotides, the CDR3 is TGTGCCAGCAGCTTAGGGTCTCGGACAGCCGCCATTCAGTACTTC.

A few counts support this clone. The CDR3 DNA reads TGTGCCAGCAAACAGAGGCGGGCCACTGAAGCTTTCTTT. It codes for CASKQRRATEAFF. This chain joins TRBV12-3 or TRBV12-4 and TRBJ1-1; D is undetermined. V lost 7 bases to trimming and J lost 4 bases, with 13 bases between them. The CDR3 loop spans 13 amino acids.

The chain has TRBV7-6 and TRBJ2-7; 9 bases align to TRBD2. The V segment lost 1 base and the J segment 3 bases; nucleotides outside the gene matches: 4. Germline lookup yields CDR1 SGHVS and CDR2 FNYEAQ. The CDR3 covers 15 residues. CDR3 in amino acids: CASSLGGSGSYEQYF. DNA for the CDR3: TGTGCCAGCAGCTTAGGGGGTAGCGGGAGCTACGAGCAGTACTTC.

The V and J genes are TRBV6-2 or TRBV6-3 and TRBJ1-1; D remains ambiguous. Germline loops: CDR1 MNHEY, CDR2 SVGEGT. The CDR3 extends over 16 amino acids. The germline V and J ends were trimmed by 5 bases and 0 bases, with 16 bases remaining between them. The CDR3, as DNA: TGTGCCAGCAGTCATGGCCCCATGTCGTTGAACACTGAAGCTTTCTTT. As protein: CASSHGPMSLNTEAFF.

This clone was counted between two and nine times. The chain is built from TRBV14 and TRBJ1-1; D unresolved. The CDR3 extends over 12 amino acids. V was clipped by 2 bases and J by 10 bases, with 11 bases between them. CDR1 and CDR2 (germline): SGHDN, FVKESK. CDR3 region: CASSQSYRRAFF. For the CDR3, the DNA is TGTGCCAGCAGCCAATCTTATCGGAGAGCTTTCTTT.

The genes are TRBV6-4 and TRBJ1-4; D is uncertain. The CDR3 sequence is 18 residues long. V lost 4 bases and J 2 bases, leaving 20 bases between the germline ends. Germline-derived CDR1 and CDR2 are MRHNA and SNTAGT. For the CDR3, the DNA is TGTGCCAGCAGTGCCACCAGGTTTGCATCGTACACTAATGAAAAACTGTTTTTT. It encodes CASSATRFASYTNEKLFF.

This sequence joins TRBV7-9 and TRBJ1-1, with D possibly TRBD1 on 5 matching bases. CDR1 SEHNR and CDR2 FQNEAQ come from the germline V gene (reference sequence). This CDR3 has 17 amino acids. Between the trimmed V and J ends, which lost 1 base and 1 base, there was a span of 16 bases. The CDR3 nucleotides are TGTGCCAGCAGCTTAGAGGTGGCGGACAACTCGAACACTGAAGCTTTCTTT. As protein: CASSLEVADNSNTEAFF. The full variable domain, completed using reference TRBV7-9 and TRBJ1-1, is DTGVSQNPRHKITKRGQNVTFRCDPISEHNRLYWYRQTLGQGPEFLTYFQNEAQLEKSRLLSDRFSAERPKGSFSTLEIQRTEQGDSAMYLCASSLEVADNSNTEAFFGQGTRLTVV.

V and J are TRBV7-2 and TRBJ1-2; no reliable D call. CDR1 and CDR2 from the germline V gene are SGHTA and FQGNSA. Trimming left V 8 bases short and J 4 bases short, with 17 bases between. CDR3 length: 14 amino acids. The chain's CDR3 is CASLAYSQAYGYTF. The CDR3 DNA sequence: TGTGCCAGCTTGGCTTACAGTCAAGCCTATGGCTACACCTTC.

CDR3 bases: TGTGCCAGTAGTTGGACTCCCCCCCGAGGCAATCAGCCCCAGCATTTT. Its translation: CASSWTPPRGNQPQHF. The genes are TRBV19 and TRBJ1-5, with D unresolved. Germline V gene data show CDR1 as LNHDA and CDR2 as SQIVND (reference sequence). V was clipped by 5 bases and J by 2 bases, with 16 bases between them. The CDR3 is 16 amino acids.

J is TRBJ1-1 and V is TRBV5-8; D remains unclear. This CDR3 contains 13 residues. V was trimmed by 1 base and J by 2 bases, leaving 6 bases between them. Germline V gives CDR1 SGHTS, CDR2 YDEGEE. CDR3 in amino acids: CASSLNKNTEAFF. In DNA, the CDR3 is TGTGCCAGCAGCTTGAACAAAAACACTGAAGCTTTCTTT.